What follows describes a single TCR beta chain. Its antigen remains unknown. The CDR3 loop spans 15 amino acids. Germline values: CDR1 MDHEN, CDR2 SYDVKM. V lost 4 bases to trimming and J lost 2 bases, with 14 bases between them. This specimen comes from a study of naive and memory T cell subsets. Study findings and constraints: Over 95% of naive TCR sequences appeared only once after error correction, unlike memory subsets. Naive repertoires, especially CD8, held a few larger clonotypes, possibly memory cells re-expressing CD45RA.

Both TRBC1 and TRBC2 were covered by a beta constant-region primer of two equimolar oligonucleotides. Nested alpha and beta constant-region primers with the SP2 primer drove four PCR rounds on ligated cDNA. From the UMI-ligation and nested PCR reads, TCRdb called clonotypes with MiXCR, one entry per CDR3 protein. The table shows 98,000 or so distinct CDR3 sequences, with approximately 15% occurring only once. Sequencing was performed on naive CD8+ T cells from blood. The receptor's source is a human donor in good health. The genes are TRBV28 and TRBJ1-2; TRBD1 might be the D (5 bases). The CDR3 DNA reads TGTGCCAGCAGTTCCCCCCCGGGGGGAAACTATGGCTACACCTTC. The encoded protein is CASSSPPGGNYGYTF.